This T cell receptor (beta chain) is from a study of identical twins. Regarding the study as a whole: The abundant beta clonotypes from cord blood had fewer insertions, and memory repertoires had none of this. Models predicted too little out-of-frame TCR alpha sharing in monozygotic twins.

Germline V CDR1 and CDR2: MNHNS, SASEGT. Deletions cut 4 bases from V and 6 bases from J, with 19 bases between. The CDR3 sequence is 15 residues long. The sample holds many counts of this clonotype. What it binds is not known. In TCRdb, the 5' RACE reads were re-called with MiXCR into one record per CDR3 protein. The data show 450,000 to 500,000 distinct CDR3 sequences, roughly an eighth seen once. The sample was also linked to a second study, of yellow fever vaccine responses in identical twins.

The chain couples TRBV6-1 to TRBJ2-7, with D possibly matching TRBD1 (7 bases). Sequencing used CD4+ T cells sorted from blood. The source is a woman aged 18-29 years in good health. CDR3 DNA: TGTGCCAGCAGTGGCAGACAGGGACTCCACTCCGAGCAGTACTTC. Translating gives CASSGRQGLHSEQYF.